A selection of T cell receptor beta chains follows, all from one sample in a study of blood T cells in healthy people across ages. TCRdb reprocessed the 5' RACE reads via MiXCR and lists one record per CDR3 protein. The sample contains over a million distinct CDR3 sequences, roughly 40% of which appear only once. Material: blood. The receptors here all came from a young woman in good health. CDR3s include the opening cysteine and the closing phenylalanine or tryptophan. A D gene is named only where the DNA matches it firmly. Clone size, where shown, is once, few, many, or a class for clones that have expanded.

CDR3 protein: CASRADRDPYNEQFF
CDR3 DNA: TGTGCCAGCAGAGCGGACAGGGATCCCTACAATGAGCAGTTCTTC
V gene: TRBV2
D gene: TRBD1
J gene: TRBJ2-1
clone size: few

CDR3 protein: CASSQVADRGSDTQYF
CDR3 DNA: TGTGCCAGCAGCCAAGTCGCGGACAGGGGGTCAGATACGCAGTATTTT
V gene: TRBV3-1
D gene: TRBD1
J gene: TRBJ2-3
clone size: few

CDR3 protein: CASSASTSPPEQFF
CDR3 DNA: TGTGCCAGCAGTGCCTCGACTAGCCCCCCTGAGCAGTTCTTC
V gene: TRBV12-3/TRBV12-4
D gene: TRBD2
J gene: TRBJ2-1
clone size: few

CDR3 protein: CAISAPMDGKVNYGYTF
CDR3 DNA: TGTGCCATCAGTGCCCCCATGGACGGGAAAGTTAACTATGGCTACACCTTC
V gene: TRBV10-3
D gene: -
J gene: TRBJ1-2
clone size: -

CDR3 protein: CASSGPQGSAKNIQYF
CDR3 DNA: TGTGCCAGCAGTGGTCCCCAGGGCTCAGCCAAAAACATTCAGTACTTC
V gene: TRBV6-2/TRBV6-3
D gene: -
J gene: TRBJ2-4
clone size: many

CDR3 protein: CASSGWDRSEQFF
CDR3 DNA: TGTGCCAGCAGTGGCTGGGACAGAAGTGAGCAGTTCTTC
V gene: TRBV12-3/TRBV12-4
D gene: TRBD1
J gene: TRBJ2-1
clone size: -

CDR3 protein: CASSHQPTSGEGDTQYF
CDR3 DNA: TGTGCCAGCAGCCATCAACCCACTAGCGGGGAGGGAGATACGCAGTATTTT
V gene: TRBV4-2
D gene: TRBD2
J gene: TRBJ2-3
clone size: -

CDR3 protein: CASSIRPEQNPYSNQPQHF
CDR3 DNA: TGTGCCAGTAGTATTCGCCCGGAACAAAACCCTTATAGCAATCAGCCCCAGCATTTT
V gene: TRBV19
D gene: -
J gene: TRBJ1-5
clone size: -

CDR3 protein: CASSLRGTGGEKLFF
CDR3 DNA: TGTGCCAGCAGTTTAAGGGGGACAGGGGGCGAAAAACTGTTTTTT
V gene: TRBV27
D gene: TRBD1
J gene: TRBJ1-4
clone size: -

CDR3 protein: CASSPTDPTNEKLFF
CDR3 DNA: TGTGCCAGCAGCCCTACAGATCCAACTAATGAAAAACTGTTTTTT
V gene: TRBV12-3/TRBV12-4
D gene: -
J gene: TRBJ1-4
clone size: -

CDR3 protein: CASSQVGLEENGYTF
CDR3 DNA: TGCGCCAGCAGCCAAGTGGGACTGGAAGAGAATGGCTACACCTTC
V gene: TRBV4-1
D gene: -
J gene: TRBJ1-2
clone size: few

CDR3 protein: CASSHWATASSSYEQYF
CDR3 DNA: TGTGCCAGCAGTCACTGGGCGACAGCCTCGAGCTCCTACGAGCAGTACTTC
V gene: TRBV6-5
D gene: -
J gene: TRBJ2-7
clone size: -

CDR3 protein: CSVVGMAGQETQYF
CDR3 DNA: TGCAGCGTTGTTGGTATGGCGGGGCAAGAGACCCAGTACTTC
V gene: TRBV29-1
D gene: -
J gene: TRBJ2-5
clone size: -

CDR3 protein: CASGRVNQPQHF
CDR3 DNA: TGTGCCTCCGGACGGGTCAATCAGCCCCAGCATTTT
V gene: TRBV30
D gene: -
J gene: TRBJ1-5
clone size: few

CDR3 protein: CASSLDPGGNQPQHF
CDR3 DNA: TGCGCCAGCAGCTTGGATCCAGGCGGCAATCAGCCCCAGCATTTT
V gene: TRBV5-1
D gene: -
J gene: TRBJ1-5
clone size: -

CDR3 protein: CASRLTGDNEQFF
CDR3 DNA: TGTGCCAGCAGACTGACAGGGGACAATGAGCAGTTCTTC
V gene: TRBV11-2
D gene: TRBD1
J gene: TRBJ2-1
clone size: -

CDR3 protein: CASRDRDRSYNEQFF
CDR3 DNA: TGCGCCAGCAGGGATAGAGATCGCTCCTACAATGAGCAGTTCTTC
V gene: TRBV5-1
D gene: -
J gene: TRBJ2-1
clone size: once

CDR3 protein: CSARDSAPEGLKNEQFF
CDR3 DNA: TGCAGTGCTAGAGATTCGGCTCCCGAGGGTCTAAAAAATGAGCAGTTCTTC
V gene: TRBV20-1
D gene: -
J gene: TRBJ2-1
clone size: -

CDR3 protein: CSATGQAYNEQFF
CDR3 DNA: TGCAGTGCTACGGGACAGGCGTACAATGAGCAGTTCTTC
V gene: TRBV20-1
D gene: TRBD1
J gene: TRBJ2-1
clone size: few

CDR3 protein: CASNQGQTYGYTF
CDR3 DNA: TGCGCCAGCAATCAGGGTCAGACCTATGGCTACACCTTC
V gene: TRBV5-1
D gene: -
J gene: TRBJ1-2
clone size: -

CDR3 protein: CASSGSALGLFF
CDR3 DNA: TGTGCCAGCAGTGGAAGCGCTCTGGGTCTGTTCTTC
V gene: TRBV12-3/TRBV12-4
D gene: -
J gene: TRBJ2-1
clone size: -

CDR3 protein: CASGDRDIYTGELFF
CDR3 DNA: TGTGCAAGCGGGGATCGGGACATTTACACCGGGGAGCTGTTTTTT
V gene: TRBV7-9
D gene: -
J gene: TRBJ2-2
clone size: -

CDR3 protein: CASSEVGLYSYNEQFF
CDR3 DNA: TGTGCCAGCAGTGAAGTCGGTCTTTACTCCTACAATGAGCAGTTCTTC
V gene: TRBV25-1
D gene: -
J gene: TRBJ2-1
clone size: -

CDR3 protein: CASSIPLGGEAGEGLSYNEQFF
CDR3 DNA: TGTGCCAGCAGCATCCCTCTCGGGGGGGAGGCCGGGGAGGGTCTATCCTACAATGAGCAGTTCTTC
V gene: TRBV11-1
D gene: TRBD2
J gene: TRBJ2-1
clone size: -

CDR3 protein: CASRYLQGPVSDTQYF
CDR3 DNA: TGTGCCAGCAGGTACCTCCAGGGGCCGGTTTCAGATACGCAGTATTTT
V gene: TRBV7-9
D gene: -
J gene: TRBJ2-3
clone size: few

CDR3 protein: CAWSAPANSNQPQHF
CDR3 DNA: TGTGCCTGGAGTGCCCCCGCAAATAGCAATCAGCCCCAGCATTTT
V gene: TRBV30
D gene: -
J gene: TRBJ1-5
clone size: few

CDR3 protein: CASSESIETQYF
CDR3 DNA: TGTGCCAGCAGTGAATCGATAGAGACCCAGTACTTC
V gene: TRBV25-1
D gene: -
J gene: TRBJ2-5
clone size: few

CDR3 protein: CASGWGTSWYEQYF
CDR3 DNA: TGTGCCAGCGGTTGGGGGACTAGTTGGTACGAGCAGTACTTC
V gene: TRBV12-3/TRBV12-4
D gene: TRBD2
J gene: TRBJ2-7
clone size: -

CDR3 protein: CASSVGRNSYNEQFF
CDR3 DNA: TGCGCCAGCAGCGTAGGACGGAATTCCTACAATGAGCAGTTCTTC
V gene: TRBV5-1
D gene: -
J gene: TRBJ2-1
clone size: many

CDR3 protein: CASQQTSGSYEQYF
CDR3 DNA: TGCGCCAGTCAGCAAACTAGCGGGAGTTACGAGCAGTACTTC
V gene: TRBV5-1
D gene: TRBD2
J gene: TRBJ2-7
clone size: -